This note documents a single T cell receptor beta chain sequence. Clones were sequenced by immunoSEQ multiplex PCR, and TCRdb holds only the in-frame ones, with some missing. The table lists hundreds of thousands of clones, around 96% of them singletons. As defined, naive CD8 cells were CD45RO-negative and positively selected for CCR7, with terminally differentiated effector memory CD45RA+ cells excluded. Germline CDR1 and CDR2: SEHNR and FQNEAQ (reference sequence). The CDR3 loop spans 14 amino acids. Trimming took off 6 bases at V and 5 bases at J, with 16 bases between the two ends. This record belongs to a study of shared clonotypes between healthy human individuals.

This sequence originates from a woman under 40 in good health. Sequencing input: naive CD8+ T cells sorted from blood. The chain recombines TRBV7-9 with TRBJ1-1; D is perhaps TRBD1 (5 bases). CDR3 protein: CASRPDGGGTEAFF. The CDR3 nucleotides read TGTGCCAGCAGGCCCGATGGGGGTGGGACTGAAGCTTTCTTT.